Included here is one T cell receptor beta chain sequence, with context. Its antigen is still unknown. Base qualities are not at hand, and no much larger clone is one base apart. These data originate in a study of blood T cell repertoires in COVID-19 (TCRdb year 2020). Regarding the study in general: The collaborator samples originated in the United States, Italy and Spain and spanned the acute and convalescent phases of COVID-19. The prospective study material was composed of cDNA or gDNA derived from T cells, B-cell-depleted T cells, or PBMCs. Where available, HLA class I and class II types were taken from metadata supplied by the sample provider and were not determined by assay-based typing. The dataset comprised deeply sampled blood TCRbeta repertoires from subjects exposed to, actively infected with, or recovered from COVID-19. The repertoires were released in a freely available public database intended as a resource for research on the immune response to SARS-CoV-2. Samples came from the ongoing ImmuneRACE study (first 160 participants) plus 1,254 subjects from 6 global collaborators. A de-identified subject ID, COVID-19 status, age in years and sex were almost always included in the sample metadata. What the research found in general, with its limitations: The amount of clinical and demographic metadata varied by source and participant and was provided uncurated.

TCRbeta CDR3 regions were amplified from genomic DNA by means of the immunoSEQ Assay, a bias-controlled multiplex PCR. Regarding the original processing steps: Within the assay, amplification of reference gene primers was used to estimate how many nucleated cells each sample contained. To quantify the absolute abundance of each unique TCRbeta CDR3 rearrangement, sequence reads were collapsed and filtered. For each sample, productive Simpson clonality was calculated as the square root of Simpson's diversity index over productive rearrangements. TCRdb obtained this table from immuneACCESS and retained in-frame rearrangements with V and J assigned. These tables miss some clones; where compared with another copy, unresolved V genes account for less than half of the shortfall, and the remainder is unexplained. Clonal size and the V and J genes are those of that table, whereas D and trimming came from the DNA. This sample holds roughly 360,000 clones; approximately 77% were observed only once. The leading ten clones occupy 1.1% of the sample.

Reading the germline V gene gives CDR1 MDHEN and CDR2 SYDVKM. V lost 5 bases and J lost 5 bases; the stretch between them is 9 bases long. The CDR3 sequence holds 12 residues, the cysteine and phenylalanine included. Only CDR3 DNA remains: 36 bases, in frame from the first base. Collaborating institutions collected whole blood in K2EDTA tubes following their own protocols. For TCRbeta analysis, collaborator samples were shipped as frozen whole blood, as isolated PBMCs, or as DNA extracted from either sample type. The source is a human donor with acute or convalescent COVID-19. The donor label of this sample is uncertain. The sequence links TRBV28 to TRBJ1-2, with the D gene too uncertain to name. The material sequenced was peripheral blood. The nucleotide sequence reads as follows: TGTGCCAGCAGTGCCGAGGGATATGGCTACACCTTC. Its translation is CASSAEGYGYTF.